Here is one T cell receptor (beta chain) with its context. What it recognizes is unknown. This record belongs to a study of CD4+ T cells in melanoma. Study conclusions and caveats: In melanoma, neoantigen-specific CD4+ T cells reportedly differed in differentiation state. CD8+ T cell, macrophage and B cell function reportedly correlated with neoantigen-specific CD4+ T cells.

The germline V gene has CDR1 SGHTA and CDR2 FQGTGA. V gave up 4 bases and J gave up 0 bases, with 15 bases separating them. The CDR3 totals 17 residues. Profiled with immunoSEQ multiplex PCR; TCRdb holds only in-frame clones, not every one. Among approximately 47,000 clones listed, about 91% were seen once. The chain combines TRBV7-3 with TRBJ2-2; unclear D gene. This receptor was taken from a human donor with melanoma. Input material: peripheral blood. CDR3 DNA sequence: TGTGCCAGCAGCTCGGCCACGGTTGAGGCGAACACCGGGGAGCTGTTTTTT. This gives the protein CASSSATVEANTGELFF.